This TCR beta chain was observed in a study of identical twins. This clonotype was observed a few times. The antigen is unknown. One entry per CDR3 protein, called by TCRdb with MiXCR from the 5' RACE reads. The table shows some 1,700,000 distinct CDR3 sequences, with about 32% occurring only once. Study-wide results and caveats: Zero-insertion results could be subject to partial confounding by invariant MAIT and iNKT cells.

Germline loops: CDR1 SGHKS, CDR2 YYEKEE (reference sequence). The CDR3 is 14 residues long. Trimming stripped 0 bases from V and 4 bases from J, with 10 bases between. The rearrangement joins TRBV5-5 to TRBJ1-2; D possibly corresponds to TRBD1 (5 bases). The TCR originated in a newborn girl in good health. Sequences were obtained from cord blood. CDR3 nucleotide sequence: TGTGCCAGCAGCTTGGTACGGGGACGCTATGGCTACACCTTC. Its translation: CASSLVRGRYGYTF.